This entry lists 31 T cell receptor beta chains sequenced from one sample in a study of long-term antiretroviral therapy in people with HIV. Samples were assayed with immunoSEQ v3.0 at survey level. Profiling relied on immunoSEQ multiplex PCR, and the TCRdb table lists in-frame clones only, not all of them. The data show 20,000 to 25,000 clones, approximately 81% seen once. Sequenced here: unsorted PBMCs, sampled at the start of antiretroviral therapy. The receptor set was obtained from a man aged 50 to 60 with HIV.

The chain uses TRBV27 and TRBJ2-7; no reliable D call. The germline gives CDR1 MNHEY, CDR2 SMNVEV (reference sequence). The CDR3 is made up of 12 amino acids. V was trimmed by 4 bases and J by 0 bases, leaving 4 bases between them. CDR3 sequence reads: CASSSISYEQYF. The DNA for the CDR3 is TGTGCCAGCAGTTCCATCTCCTACGAGCAGTACTTC.

J is TRBJ2-7 and V is TRBV19, with D possibly being TRBD1 (6 bases). Germline V gives CDR1 LNHDA, CDR2 SQIVND (reference sequence). The CDR3 contains 15 residues. The V end was cut by 5 bases, the J end by 3 bases, with 17 bases between. CDR3: CASSHNRDTDYEQYF. CDR3 bases: TGTGCCAGTAGTCACAACCGGGACACCGACTACGAGCAGTACTTC.

The genes are TRBV5-4 and TRBJ2-1; TRBD2 matches at 13 bases. CDR3 length: 15 residues. V gave up 1 base and J gave up 7 bases; unmatched junction bases: 2. Germline loops: CDR1 SGHNT, CDR2 YYREEE (reference sequence). CDR3 amino acids: CASSLKTSGGNEQFF. For the CDR3, the DNA is TGTGCCAGCAGCTTGAAGACTAGCGGGGGGAATGAGCAGTTCTTC. The whole variable domain, remainder taken from reference TRBV5-4 and TRBJ2-1, is ETGVTQSPTHLIKTRGQQVTLRCSSQSGHNTVSWYQQALGQGPQFIFQYYREEENGRGNFPPRFSGLQFPNYSSELNVNALELDDSALYLCASSLKTSGGNEQFFGPGTRLTVL.

V is TRBV27 and J is TRBJ2-7; 11 nucleotides agree with TRBD2. In germline, CDR1 is MNHEY, CDR2 SMNVEV (reference sequence). The CDR3 consists of 15 residues. The junction had 9 bases not matched to a gene; V was cut back by 5 bases and J by 6 bases. The CDR3 region has the DNA TGTGCCAGCAGTCTCAGGACTAGCGGGCCCTTCGAGCAGTACTTC. Amino acids: CASSLRTSGPFEQYF.

The chain is built from TRBV27 and TRBJ1-4; 8 bases match TRBD1. CDR3 size: 15 residues. The J segment lost 8 bases and the V segment lost 5 bases, leaving 10 bases of the junction unmatched. CDR1 MNHEY and CDR2 SMNVEV come from the germline V gene (reference sequence). Written as DNA, the CDR3 is TGTGCCAGCAGTCCGGGGACAGGCGGGGGGGAAAAACTGTTTTTT. Translating it yields CASSPGTGGGEKLFF.

The rearrangement links TRBV30 to TRBJ1-2; D gene uncertain. The CDR3 contains 12 residues. V dropped 1 base and J dropped 2 bases, with 5 bases sitting between them. CDR1 and CDR2 from the germline V gene are GTSNPN and SVGIG (reference sequence). The DNA of the CDR3 is TGTGCCTGGAGTGCGGCCAACTATGGCTACACCTTC. This gives the protein CAWSAANYGYTF.

This rearrangement joins TRBV5-1 to TRBJ1-2; D gene ambiguous. In germline, CDR1 is SGHRS, CDR2 YFSETQ. The CDR3 runs 15 residues. Between the trimmed V and J ends, which lost 4 bases and 4 bases, there was a span of 17 bases. CDR3 bases: TGCGCCAGCAGCGCTCAAATTGCGGCTTTCTATGGCTACACCTTC. It is translated as CASSAQIAAFYGYTF.

The chain employs TRBV4-3 and TRBJ1-1, with a tentative D call TRBD1 (5 bases). The germline CDR1 and CDR2 sequences are LGHNA and YSLEER. Between the trimmed V and J ends, which lost 1 base and 3 bases, there was a span of 15 bases. The CDR3 contains 16 residues. The CDR3 region has the DNA TGCGCCAGCAGCCAAGCCCCGCTCCGGGGACACACTGAAGCTTTCTTT. Its translation is CASSQAPLRGHTEAFF.

This chain connects TRBV28 to TRBJ2-7, with a possible D match to TRBD2 (6 bases). Trimming stripped 2 bases from V and 9 bases from J, with 14 bases between. CDR3 size: 13 residues. Per the germline V gene, CDR1 is MDHEN and CDR2 is SYDVKM. The CDR3 reads CASSLRLRRGQYF. The CDR3 nucleotides are TGTGCCAGCAGTTTAAGGTTACGGAGGGGGCAGTACTTC.

V usage is TRBV2 and J usage is TRBJ2-5; 10 positions match TRBD2. This CDR3 spans 15 amino acids. Germline CDR1 SNHLY, CDR2 FYNNEI. With 6 bases clipped from V and 2 bases from J, the junction kept 6 bases outside the gene matches. The chain's CDR3 is CASRALAGRQETQYF. DNA for the CDR3: TGTGCCAGCAGGGCACTAGCGGGGAGGCAAGAGACCCAGTACTTC.

The chain links TRBV4-3 to TRBJ2-1; D call uncertain. Between the trimmed V and J ends, which lost 0 bases and 0 bases, there was a span of 9 bases. Germline loops: CDR1 LGHNA, CDR2 YSLEER. The CDR3 consists of 16 residues. CDR3 in DNA: TGCGCCAGCAGCCAAGATGACTCCAACTCCTACAATGAGCAGTTCTTC. Translated: CASSQDDSNSYNEQFF.

The chain uses TRBV28 and TRBJ1-5; D remains ambiguous. Trimming pared 5 bases from V and 0 bases from J, leaving 17 bases between. The CDR3 loop spans 17 amino acids. The germline gives CDR1 MDHEN, CDR2 SYDVKM. CDR3 sequence (DNA): TGTGCCAGCAGTCCCATCTCCGAACTCCATAGCAATCAGCCCCAGCATTTT. It specifies CASSPISELHSNQPQHF.

This rearrangement joins TRBV9 to TRBJ2-1; D not certain. V lost 5 bases to trimming and J lost 0 bases, with 6 bases between them. In germline, CDR1 is SGDLS, CDR2 YYNGEE. The CDR3 has 13 amino acids. The CDR3 here is CASSRSSYNEQFF. CDR3 coding DNA: TGTGCCAGCAGTCGGAGCTCCTACAATGAGCAGTTCTTC.

Written as DNA, the CDR3 is TGTGCCAGCAGTTATAGCGGGGGGCTAGTGCCCTACGAGCAGTACTTC. Translated, it gives CASSYSGGLVPYEQYF. The V call is TRBV7-2, the J call TRBJ2-7; the match to TRBD2 covers 10 bases. After removal of 6 bases from V and 2 bases from J, the junction contained 10 bases not matched to a gene. The germline gives CDR1 SGHTA, CDR2 FQGNSA. This CDR3 has 16 amino acids. The variable domain in full, completed from reference TRBV7-2 and TRBJ2-7, reads GAGVSQSPSNKVTEKGKDVELRCDPISGHTALYWYRQSLGQGLEFLIYFQGNSAPDKSGLPSDRFSAERTGGSVSTLTIQRTQQEDSAVYLCASSYSGGLVPYEQYFGPGTRLTVT.

The chain combines TRBV14 with TRBJ2-7; 12 bases are a match to TRBD2. After removal of 1 base from V and 4 bases from J, the junction contained 2 bases not matched to a gene. CDR1 is SGHDN and CDR2 is FVKESK in the germline V gene. There are 15 residues in the CDR3. CDR3 nucleotides: TGTGCCAGCAGCCAAGTGACTAGCGGGAGTTACGAGCAGTACTTC. This gives the protein CASSQVTSGSYEQYF.

The gene calls are TRBV11-3 and TRBJ2-5; D is unclear. CDR1 is SGHNT and CDR2 is YENEEA in the germline V gene. The CDR3 runs to 15 residues. Trimming left V 5 bases short and J 2 bases short, with 15 bases between. CDR3 region: CASSPPIGLQETQYF. In DNA, the CDR3 is TGTGCCAGCAGCCCCCCCATAGGTCTACAAGAGACCCAGTACTTC.

The chain is built from TRBV19 and TRBJ2-1, with TRBD2 identical over 7 bases. Trimming removed 5 bases from V and 10 bases from J; junction bases left unmatched: 14. There are 15 residues in the CDR3. Germline CDR1 reads LNHDA; CDR2 reads SQIVND (reference sequence). CDR3: CASSSRLAEGLEQFF. The CDR3 coding sequence is TGTGCCAGTAGTTCCCGACTAGCAGAGGGATTAGAGCAGTTCTTC.

This rearrangement joins TRBV7-2 to TRBJ2-3, with no clear D. The CDR3 extends over 12 amino acids. V was trimmed by 4 bases and J by 5 bases, leaving 7 bases between them. CDR1 SGHTA and CDR2 FQGNSA come from the germline V gene. The CDR3 DNA reads TGTGCCAGCAGCTCGTACCGAGATACGCAGTATTTT. This translates into CASSSYRDTQYF.

The chain uses TRBV19 and TRBJ2-3, with 7 bases fitting TRBD2. J gave up 2 bases and V 3 bases, and 5 bases lay outside the gene matches. CDR1 is LNHDA and CDR2 is SQIVND in the germline V gene (reference sequence). There are 15 residues in the CDR3. CDR3 coding DNA: TGTGCCAGTAGTATTCAGCGGGGCTACACAGATACGCAGTATTTT. Translating gives CASSIQRGYTDTQYF. Filled out from reference TRBV19 and TRBJ2-3, the complete variable domain reads DGGITQSPKYLFRKEGQNVTLSCEQNLNHDAMYWYRQDPGQGLRLIYYSQIVNDFQKGDIAEGYSVSREKKESFPLTVTSAQKNPTAFYLCASSIQRGYTDTQYFGPGTRLTVL.

This clone has only a few counts. The chain combines TRBV7-8 with TRBJ1-5; weak D call: TRBD1 (5 bases). Trimming pared 5 bases from V and 0 bases from J, leaving 14 bases between. This CDR3 has 16 residues. Germline V gives CDR1 SGHVS, CDR2 FQNEAQ. The CDR3 loop reads CASSVDSFNSNQPQHF. The CDR3 region has the DNA TGTGCCAGCAGCGTAGACAGTTTCAATAGCAATCAGCCCCAGCATTTT. Full variable domain (rest looked up from reference TRBV7-8 and TRBJ1-5): GAGVSQSPRYKVAKRGQDVALRCDPISGHVSLFWYQQALGQGPEFLTYFQNEAQLDKSGLPSDRFFAERPEGSVSTLKIQRTQQEDSAVYLCASSVDSFNSNQPQHFGDGTRLSIL.

The J gene is TRBJ2-3, the V gene TRBV25-1; a possible D gene is TRBD2 (6 bases). The length of the CDR3 is 13 residues. Germline loops: CDR1 MGHDK, CDR2 SYGVNS. Trimming shortened V by 4 bases and J by 6 bases, and 11 bases separated the two germline ends. CDR3 in DNA: TGTGCCAGCAGTGCCGACCGGGGGGATACGCAGTATTTT. This translates into CASSADRGDTQYF.

The chain uses TRBV10-3 and TRBJ1-3; possible D gene TRBD1, 6 bases. Per the germline V gene, CDR1 is ENHRY and CDR2 is SYGVKD. Trimming pared 9 bases from V and 6 bases from J, leaving 15 bases between. The CDR3 is 13 amino acids. The CDR3 protein is CAIYREGENTIYF. DNA of the CDR3: TGTGCCATTTACAGGGAAGGAGAAAACACCATATATTTT.

This clone turned up a few times. The chain is built from TRBV6-5 and TRBJ2-1, with D uncertain. Looked up from germline, CDR1 is MNHEY and CDR2 is SVGAGI. The CDR3 is 13 amino acids. Trimming cost V 5 bases and J 7 bases, with 12 bases left between them. The CDR3 region has the DNA TGTGCCAGCAGTCCGCATTCGAGGAATGAGCAGTTCTTC. Its translation: CASSPHSRNEQFF.

The rearrangement joins TRBV5-1 to TRBJ2-2; tentative D call: TRBD2 (6 bases). CDR1 is SGHRS and CDR2 is YFSETQ in the germline V gene. Trimming took 4 bases from V and 10 from J, leaving 11 bases between them. CDR3 length: 12 amino acids. The CDR3, as DNA: TGCGCCAGCAGCCCGGGAGCCGTGGAGCTGTTTTTT. Its protein is CASSPGAVELFF.

The table lists this clone with a count of one. This chain joins TRBV6-1 and TRBJ2-7, with D uncertain. Germline-derived CDR1 and CDR2 are MNHNS and SASEGT. V was pared by 2 bases and J by 1 base, with 12 bases between. This CDR3 has 15 amino acids. CDR3 sequence: CASSETAAESYEQYF. CDR3 in DNA: TGTGCCAGCAGTGAAACGGCGGCAGAATCCTACGAGCAGTACTTC.

The rearrangement joins TRBV11-2 to TRBJ2-7; TRBD2 agrees at 7 bases. Unmatched junction bases numbered 8, after V lost 5 bases and J lost 4 bases. Germline V lookup: CDR1 SGHAT, CDR2 FQNNGV. The CDR3 is made up of 14 amino acids. The CDR3 spells CASSRDSRGYEQYF. The CDR3 bases are TGTGCCAGCAGCCGGGACTCGCGGGGGTACGAGCAGTACTTC.

V is TRBV29-1 and J is TRBJ1-1, with TRBD1 matching over 8 bases. The ends lost 6 bases at V and 5 bases at J; junction bases unmatched: 5. CDR1 SQVTM and CDR2 ANQGSEA come from the germline V gene. The CDR3 is made up of 12 amino acids. The CDR3 coding sequence is TGCAGCGTGACAGGGGATCGGACTGAAGCTTTCTTT. Encoded protein: CSVTGDRTEAFF.

The gene calls are TRBV25-1 and TRBJ2-5; D perhaps matches TRBD2 (5 bases). From germline, CDR1 is MGHDK and CDR2 SYGVNS. V was pared by 2 bases and J by 5 bases, with 15 bases between. The CDR3 covers 15 residues. The CDR3 is CASSELTVGGETQYF. The CDR3 DNA reads TGTGCCAGCAGTGAACTGACCGTAGGAGGCGAGACCCAGTACTTC.

The J gene is TRBJ1-1, the V gene TRBV10-2; a weak D match, TRBD1 (6 bases). The germline V gene encodes CDR1 WSHSY and CDR2 SAAADI. The CDR3 spans 14 residues. V was cut by 8 bases and J by 0 bases, with 13 bases left in between. The CDR3 coding sequence is TGCGCCAGCCATAGGGGGGGCGTGAACACTGAAGCTTTCTTT. It encodes CASHRGGVNTEAFF.

The gene calls are TRBV29-1 and TRBJ1-1; D gene uncertain. The V end lost 6 bases, the J end lost 0 bases, and 11 bases lay between the germline ends. The CDR3 is 13 residues long. Looked up from germline, CDR1 is SQVTM and CDR2 is ANQGSEA. The CDR3 DNA reads TGCAGCGTCTTATCGGGAATGAACACTGAAGCTTTCTTT. Translated, it gives CSVLSGMNTEAFF.

The chain couples TRBV7-2 to TRBJ2-7; tentatively, D is TRBD1 (6 bases). Trimming removed 5 bases from V and 2 bases from J, with 16 bases in between. The CDR3 has 15 residues. CDR1 and CDR2 from the germline V gene are SGHTA and FQGNSA. CDR3 nucleotide sequence: TGTGCCAGCAGCCCACAGGGTTTTTTGCCCTACGAGCAGTACTTC. Protein: CASSPQGFLPYEQYF.